Listed here is a single TCR beta chain. The germline CDR1 and CDR2 sequences are SGHNT and YENEEA. The V gene lost 3 bases and the J gene lost 5 bases, with 11 bases spanning the gap. The CDR3 runs 13 residues. The sample is drawn from a study of blood T cell repertoires in COVID-19. For the study at large: Sources were T cells, B-cell-depleted T cells, or PBMCs; the material itself was cDNA or gDNA.

Assay used: immunoSEQ multiplex PCR; TCRdb lists only in-frame clones, some missing. The sample includes roughly 79,000 clones, approximately 84% seen only once; the top ten take around 5.8%. The clonotype was recovered from a man aged 60 to 69 with active or convalescent COVID-19. The gene calls are TRBV11-3 and TRBJ2-7; TRBD1 might be the D (6 bases). The sample was peripheral blood. CDR3 protein: CASSFTGKNEQYF. The CDR3 DNA is TGTGCCAGCAGCTTTACAGGGAAAAACGAGCAGTACTTC.